Listed below are T cell receptor beta chains from one sample, sequenced in a study of T cells in narcolepsy. Generated by immunoSEQ multiplex PCR, the TCRdb table keeps only in-frame clones and is missing some. The sample contains around 24,000 clones, about 80% of which appear only once. Sample: memory (CD45RA-) CD4+ T cells from blood. The receptors were sampled from a human donor in good health. Each CDR3 is given with its conserved first and last residue. The order of the fields is J gene, V gene, D gene, clone size, CDR3 protein, CDR3 DNA. D genes are given only for firm matches. Size is stated for part of the rows, as once, few or many counts, or as a class when the clone is expanded.

j_gene: TRBJ1-1; v_gene: TRBV30; d_gene: NA; abundance: NA; CDR3aa: CAWSVSPGTTEAFF; CDR3nt: TGTGCCTGGAGTGTATCTCCAGGGACCACTGAAGCTTTCTTT
j_gene: TRBJ2-7; v_gene: TRBV30; d_gene: TRBD1; abundance: NA; CDR3aa: CAWSSGQELYEQYF; CDR3nt: TGTGCCTGGAGTAGTGGACAGGAACTCTACGAGCAGTACTTC
j_gene: TRBJ2-1; v_gene: TRBV15; d_gene: NA; abundance: once; CDR3aa: CATSRGLQSSYNEQFF; CDR3nt: TGTGCCACCAGCAGAGGCTTGCAAAGCTCCTACAATGAGCAGTTCTTC
j_gene: TRBJ2-3; v_gene: TRBV5-6; d_gene: TRBD2; abundance: NA; CDR3aa: CASSGLAGGRTDTQYF; CDR3nt: TGTGCCAGCAGTGGACTAGCGGGGGGACGCACAGATACGCAGTATTTT
j_gene: TRBJ2-3; v_gene: TRBV18; d_gene: TRBD2; abundance: NA; CDR3aa: CASSPRFSGGPYTDTQYF; CDR3nt: TGTGCCAGCTCACCACGCTTCAGCGGGGGGCCATACACAGATACGCAGTATTTT
j_gene: TRBJ2-5; v_gene: TRBV19; d_gene: NA; abundance: NA; CDR3aa: CASSIARLNQETQYF; CDR3nt: TGTGCCAGTAGTATAGCGCGTCTGAACCAAGAGACCCAGTACTTC
j_gene: TRBJ2-3; v_gene: TRBV6-6; d_gene: NA; abundance: NA; CDR3aa: CAGGLTFTDTQYF; CDR3nt: TGTGCCGGGGGGCTAACCTTCACAGATACGCAGTATTTT
j_gene: TRBJ2-3; v_gene: TRBV4-2; d_gene: NA; abundance: NA; CDR3aa: CASSQDRPDTQYF; CDR3nt: TGTGCCAGCAGCCAAGATCGTCCAGATACGCAGTATTTT
j_gene: TRBJ1-6; v_gene: TRBV5-1; d_gene: TRBD1; abundance: NA; CDR3aa: CASRDRESSYNSPLHF; CDR3nt: TGCGCCAGCAGGGACAGGGAGAGCTCCTATAATTCACCCCTCCACTTT
j_gene: TRBJ1-3; v_gene: TRBV5-4; d_gene: NA; abundance: NA; CDR3aa: CASSFGAGTGNTIYF; CDR3nt: TGTGCCAGCAGCTTTGGGGCAGGGACTGGAAACACCATATATTTT
j_gene: TRBJ2-1; v_gene: TRBV5-5; d_gene: TRBD2; abundance: once; CDR3aa: CASSDSGSSFNEQFF; CDR3nt: TGTGCCAGCAGCGATAGCGGGAGTTCGTTCAATGAGCAGTTCTTC
j_gene: TRBJ2-5; v_gene: TRBV9; d_gene: NA; abundance: NA; CDR3aa: CASSVAAGRQETQYF; CDR3nt: TGTGCCAGCAGCGTAGCAGCGGGCAGACAAGAGACCCAGTACTTC
j_gene: TRBJ1-1; v_gene: TRBV7-9; d_gene: NA; abundance: NA; CDR3aa: CASSRPGGAEAFF; CDR3nt: TGTGCCAGCAGCAGGCCTGGGGGCGCTGAAGCTTTCTTT
j_gene: TRBJ1-5; v_gene: TRBV5-1; d_gene: NA; abundance: NA; CDR3aa: CASSLSYGGQPQHF; CDR3nt: TGCGCCAGCAGCCTATCCTACGGCGGGCAGCCCCAGCATTTT
j_gene: TRBJ2-7; v_gene: TRBV19; d_gene: TRBD2; abundance: NA; CDR3aa: CASSSLAGGVNEQYF; CDR3nt: TGTGCCAGTAGTTCGCTAGCGGGAGGTGTGAACGAGCAGTACTTC
j_gene: TRBJ2-7; v_gene: TRBV28; d_gene: TRBD2; abundance: NA; CDR3aa: CASRGQSGKIVAGSYEQYF; CDR3nt: TGTGCCAGCAGGGGCCAGTCCGGGAAGATAGTAGCGGGATCCTACGAGCAGTACTTC
j_gene: TRBJ2-5; v_gene: TRBV13; d_gene: TRBD2; abundance: NA; CDR3aa: CASSKTGTSGLGETQYF; CDR3nt: TGTGCCAGCAGCAAAACCGGGACTAGCGGGTTGGGGGAGACCCAGTACTTC
j_gene: TRBJ2-7; v_gene: TRBV18; d_gene: NA; abundance: NA; CDR3aa: CASSPSESSYEQYF; CDR3nt: TGTGCCAGCTCACCAAGTGAAAGCTCCTACGAGCAGTACTTC
j_gene: TRBJ1-1; v_gene: TRBV28; d_gene: NA; abundance: NA; CDR3aa: CASRSPGGTEAFF; CDR3nt: TGTGCCAGCAGGTCCCCGGGGGGCACTGAAGCTTTCTTT
j_gene: TRBJ2-5; v_gene: TRBV7-3; d_gene: NA; abundance: NA; CDR3aa: CASSLGANQETQYF; CDR3nt: TGTGCCAGCTCCTTAGGGGCCAACCAAGAGACCCAGTACTTC